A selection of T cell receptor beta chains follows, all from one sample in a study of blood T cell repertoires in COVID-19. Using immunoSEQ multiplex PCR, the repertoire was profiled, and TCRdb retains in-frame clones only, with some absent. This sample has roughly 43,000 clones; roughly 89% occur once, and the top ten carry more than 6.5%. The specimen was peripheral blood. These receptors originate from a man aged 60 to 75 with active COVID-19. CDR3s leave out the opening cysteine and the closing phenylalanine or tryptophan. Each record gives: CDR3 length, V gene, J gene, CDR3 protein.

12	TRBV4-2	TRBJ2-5	ASSEGRQGETQY
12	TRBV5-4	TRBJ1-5	ASSRDRNNQPQH
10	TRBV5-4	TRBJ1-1	ASSIQGGEAF
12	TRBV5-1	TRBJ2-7	ASSLDGSSYEQY
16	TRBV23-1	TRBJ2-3	AARRFKRASGRSDTQY
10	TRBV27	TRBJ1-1	ASSFGGGEAF
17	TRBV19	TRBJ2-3	ASSIQGTSGRAGTDTQY
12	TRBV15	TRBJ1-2	ATSREGARYGYT
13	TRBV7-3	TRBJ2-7	ASSLASGANYEQY
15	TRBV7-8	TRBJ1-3	ASSLVGGPDSGNTIY
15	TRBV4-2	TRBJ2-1	ASSQGSRDRGHNEQF
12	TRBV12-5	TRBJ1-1	ASGLVPGHTEAF
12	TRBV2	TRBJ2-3	ASSGLAVTDTQY
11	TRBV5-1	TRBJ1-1	ASRGQGNTEAF
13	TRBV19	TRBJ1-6	ASRDRALENSPLH
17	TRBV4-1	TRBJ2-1	ASSPILAGGPSSYNEQF
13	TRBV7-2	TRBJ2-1	ASSPGLAGHNEQF
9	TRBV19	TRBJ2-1	ASTYYNEQF
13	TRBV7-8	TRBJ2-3	ASSSNSGRADTQY
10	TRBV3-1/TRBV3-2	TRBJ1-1	ASSHGQGEAF
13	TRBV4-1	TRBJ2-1	ASRGMGQGIFEQF
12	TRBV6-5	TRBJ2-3	ASKNRGSTDTQY
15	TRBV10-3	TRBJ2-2	AISEGGSSGVTGELF
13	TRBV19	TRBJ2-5	ASSITGGIGETQY
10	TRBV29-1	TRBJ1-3	SALQGGNTIY
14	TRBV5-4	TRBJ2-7	ASSVGLAGMSYEQY
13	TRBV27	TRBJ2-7	ASSLGVTGISEQY
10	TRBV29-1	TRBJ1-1	SVEEETGWAF